The 7 T cell receptor beta chains reported below all come from one sample, sequenced in a study of spatial heterogeneity in lung cancer. Stated time point: blood at routine non-recurrence follow-up after resection. Unsorted samples of tumor, nontumor lung or frozen PBMC had their whole RNA sequenced. TCRdb reanalysed the 5' RACE reads using MiXCR and keeps one entry per CDR3 protein. The sample shows approximately 50,000 distinct CDR3 sequences, less than 9% of them seen only once. The sample was PBMCs, taken at follow-up. These receptors were taken from a female donor with early-stage non-small cell lung cancer.

This clonotype was recorded many times. The chain couples TRBV20-1 to TRBJ1-2; 12 bases map to TRBD1. Germline CDR1 is DFQATT and CDR2 is SNEGSKA (reference sequence). This CDR3 spans 14 amino acids. Losses at the gene ends were 4 bases for V and 4 bases for J; bases not matched to a gene: 4. The chain's CDR3 is CSAKGDRGPYGYTF. The CDR3 nucleotides are TGCAGTGCTAAGGGGGACAGGGGGCCCTATGGCTACACCTTC.

This sequence joins TRBV19 and TRBJ1-4; 8 nucleotides align to TRBD1. The V and J ends lost 4 bases and 8 bases, in that order; junction bases with no gene match: 6. This CDR3 region has 14 residues. The V gene's germline CDR1 is LNHDA and CDR2 SQIVND (reference sequence). The CDR3 DNA sequence: TGTGCCAGTAGTACAGGGGGCCTCGAGGAAAAACTGTTTTTT. Translation: CASSTGGLEEKLFF.

This clonotype was seen a few times. The chain employs TRBV12-3 or TRBV12-4 and TRBJ2-3; 11 bases are shared with TRBD2. This CDR3 is built from 18 residues. V shed 3 bases and J 0 bases; nucleotides not matched to a gene: 8. CDR3 loop: CASSFWLAGGFSTDTQYF. The CDR3 DNA sequence: TGTGCCAGCAGTTTTTGGCTAGCGGGGGGCTTTAGCACAGATACGCAGTATTTT.

CDR3 bases: TGTGCCAGCTCACCCTTTAGTACAGGGATGAACACTGAAGCTTTCTTT. Amino acid sequence: CASSPFSTGMNTEAFF. The genes are TRBV18 and TRBJ1-1, with D tentatively TRBD1 (6 bases). CDR3 length equals 16 residues. Trimming took 3 bases from V and 0 from J, leaving 14 bases between them. CDR1 and CDR2 from the germline V gene are KGHSH and LQKENI.

This clonotype was seen ten or more times. V and J are TRBV20-1 and TRBJ2-5; 9 bases map to TRBD2. The CDR3 consists of 15 residues. The V and J ends lost 5 bases and 1 base, in that order; junction bases with no gene match: 8. The germline V gene has CDR1 DFQATT and CDR2 SNEGSKA (reference sequence). DNA for the CDR3: TGCAGTGCTCCCTCTAGCGGGGCGGCCCAAGAGACCCAGTACTTC. This codes for CSAPSSGAAQETQYF.

This clonotype is categorized as medium-sized (0.01 to 0.1%). In nucleotides, the CDR3 is TGTGCCAGCAGACTAGCAGGGGGAGGCAATGAGCAGTTCTTC. It encodes CASRLAGGGNEQFF. This chain uses TRBV3-1 with TRBJ2-1, with D possibly being TRBD1 (7 bases). Trimming removed 6 bases at V and 6 bases at J, with 15 bases between. CDR3 length: 14 amino acids. The germline V gene encodes CDR1 LGHDT and CDR2 YNNKEL (reference sequence).

This clonotype came up a few times. The chain uses TRBV24-1 and TRBJ1-2; 12 positions match TRBD1. The CDR3 is 15 amino acids. The V and J ends lost 4 bases and 8 bases, in that order; junction bases with no gene match: 7. The germline V gene encodes CDR1 KGHDR and CDR2 SFDVKD. Here the CDR3 reads CATSDPTGTGGGYTF. CDR3 sequence (DNA): TGTGCCACCAGTGACCCGACCGGGACAGGGGGCGGCTACACCTTC.